This T cell receptor beta chain is drawn from a study of CD8 T cells in Susac syndrome. The CDR3 runs to 13 residues. Looked up from germline, CDR1 is MNHNS and CDR2 is SASEGT. Trimming removed 7 bases at V and 5 bases at J, with 14 bases between. Random hexamers served to reverse transcribe roughly 0.5 to 1 ug RNA. TCRdb re-called the immunoSEQ multiplex PCR reads through MiXCR, storing one row per CDR3 protein. Of some 110,000 distinct CDR3 sequences detected, roughly 93% appear once; the ten largest clones hold around 0.085%. The sample was CD4+ T cells from PBMCs. The chain is built from TRBV6-1 and TRBJ1-1, with D maybe TRBD1 (5 bases). The origin of this receptor is a human donor with multiple sclerosis. CDR3 sequence: CASMERGLTEAFF. The CDR3 region has the DNA TGTGCCAGCATGGAGAGGGGCTTAACTGAAGCTTTCTTT.